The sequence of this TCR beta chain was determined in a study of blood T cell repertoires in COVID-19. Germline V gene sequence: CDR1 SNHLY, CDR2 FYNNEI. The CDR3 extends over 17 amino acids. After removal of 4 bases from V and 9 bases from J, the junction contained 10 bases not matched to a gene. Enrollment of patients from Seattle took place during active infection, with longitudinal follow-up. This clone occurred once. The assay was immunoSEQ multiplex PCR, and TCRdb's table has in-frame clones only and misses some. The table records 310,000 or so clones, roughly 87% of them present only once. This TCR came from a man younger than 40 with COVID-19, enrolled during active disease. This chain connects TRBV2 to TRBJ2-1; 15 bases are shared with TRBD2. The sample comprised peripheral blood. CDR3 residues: CASSAWAGLAGGGEQFF. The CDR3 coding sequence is TGTGCCAGCAGTGCATGGGCCGGACTAGCGGGAGGGGGTGAGCAGTTCTTC.